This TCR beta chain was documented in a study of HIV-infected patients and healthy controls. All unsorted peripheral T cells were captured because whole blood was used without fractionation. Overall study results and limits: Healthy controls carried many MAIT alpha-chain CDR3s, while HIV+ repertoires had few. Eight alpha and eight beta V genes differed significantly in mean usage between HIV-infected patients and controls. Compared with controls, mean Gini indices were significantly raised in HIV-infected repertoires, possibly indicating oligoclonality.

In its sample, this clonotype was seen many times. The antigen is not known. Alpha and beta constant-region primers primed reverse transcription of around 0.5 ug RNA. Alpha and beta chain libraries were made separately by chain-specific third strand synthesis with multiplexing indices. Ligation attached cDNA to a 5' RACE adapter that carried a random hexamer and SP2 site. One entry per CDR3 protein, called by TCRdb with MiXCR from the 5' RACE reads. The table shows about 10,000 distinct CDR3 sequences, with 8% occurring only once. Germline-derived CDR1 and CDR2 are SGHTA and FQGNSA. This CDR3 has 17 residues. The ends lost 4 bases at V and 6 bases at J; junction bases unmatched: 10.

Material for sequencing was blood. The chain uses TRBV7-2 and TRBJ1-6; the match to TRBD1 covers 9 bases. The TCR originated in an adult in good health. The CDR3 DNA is TGTGCCAGCAGCTCCTCCTACGGGACAGGGTCTAATTCACCCCTCCACTTT. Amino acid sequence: CASSSSYGTGSNSPLHF.